One and the same sample provided the 27 T cell receptor beta chains below, sequenced in a study of blood T cell repertoires in COVID-19. Clones were sequenced by immunoSEQ multiplex PCR, and TCRdb holds only the in-frame ones, with some missing. The sample contains 95,000 to 100,000 clones, about 92% of which appear only once. The specimen sequenced was peripheral blood. The receptors originated from a middle-aged man with active COVID-19.

The V call is TRBV7-9, the J call TRBJ1-4; TRBD1 might be the D (5 bases). Germline loops: CDR1 SEHNR, CDR2 FQNEAQ (reference sequence). V was cut by 5 bases and J by 2 bases, with 24 bases left in between. The length of the CDR3 is 19 residues. CDR3 loop: CASSGGTGRSPTTNEKLFF. As DNA, the CDR3 is TGTGCCAGCAGCGGCGGGACGGGGAGAAGTCCGACTACTAATGAAAAACTGTTTTTT.

The chain carries TRBV5-1 and TRBJ2-3; 11 positions match TRBD2. Germline values: CDR1 SGHRS, CDR2 YFSETQ. The J segment lost 4 bases and the V segment lost 2 bases, leaving 9 bases of the junction unmatched. The CDR3 contains 17 residues. The CDR3 loop reads CASSFGASGRKADTQYF. CDR3 nucleotide sequence: TGCGCCAGCAGCTTTGGGGCTAGCGGGAGGAAGGCAGATACGCAGTATTTT.

The chain has TRBV2 and TRBJ2-7, with TRBD2 identical over 7 bases. The ends lost 7 bases at V and 6 bases at J; junction bases unmatched: 6. Per germline, CDR1 SNHLY and CDR2 FYNNEI. The CDR3 has 12 residues. CDR3 sequence: CASIRASGEQYF. The CDR3 coding sequence is TGTGCCAGCATCAGGGCTAGCGGCGAGCAGTACTTC.

J is TRBJ1-3 and V is TRBV28; D is uncertain. Germline loops: CDR1 MDHEN, CDR2 SYDVKM. This CDR3 has 15 amino acids. V lost 6 bases to trimming and J lost 0 bases, with 12 bases between them. The CDR3 sequence is CASSQPSGSGNTIYF. The CDR3 coding sequence is TGTGCCAGCAGCCAACCGTCGGGCTCTGGAAACACCATATATTTT. The whole variable domain, remainder taken from reference TRBV28 and TRBJ1-3, is DVKVTQSSRYLVKRTGEKVFLECVQDMDHENMFWYRQDPGLGLRLIYFSYDVKMKEKGDIPEGYSVSREKKERFSLILESASTNQTSMYLCASSQPSGSGNTIYFGEGSWLTVV.

This chain uses TRBV3-1 (or the pseudogene TRBV3-2) with TRBJ2-5; TRBD1 might be the D (6 bases). The CDR3 totals 16 residues. Germline CDR1 and CDR2: LGHDT and YNNKEL (reference sequence). Trimming removed 0 bases at V and 7 bases at J, with 18 bases between. CDR3 in DNA: TGTGCCAGCAGCCAAGATTCCCAGCTCCAGACAGGGACCCAGTACTTC. Protein product: CASSQDSQLQTGTQYF.

The V and J genes are TRBV19 and TRBJ1-5, with TRBD1 matching over 7 bases. V lost 6 bases and J lost 6; bases outside the gene matches: 11. Germline CDR1 is LNHDA and CDR2 is SQIVND (reference sequence). This CDR3 has 15 amino acids. The CDR3 DNA reads TGTGCCAGTAGCGAGAGACAGGGAGAGGTTCAGCCCCAGCATTTT. Translating it yields CASSERQGEVQPQHF.

Written as DNA, the CDR3 is TGTGCCAGCAGCTTGGAACAGGGCCGTTCACCCCTCCACTTT. Translation: CASSLEQGRSPLHF. The rearrangement uses TRBV5-4 and TRBJ1-6; D possibly corresponds to TRBD1 (6 bases). V lost 0 bases and J lost 9, with 10 bases in between. The CDR3 length is 14 residues. Germline lookup yields CDR1 SGHNT and CDR2 YYREEE (reference sequence). Filled out from reference TRBV5-4 and TRBJ1-6, the complete variable domain reads ETGVTQSPTHLIKTRGQQVTLRCSSQSGHNTVSWYQQALGQGPQFIFQYYREEENGRGNFPPRFSGLQFPNYSSELNVNALELDDSALYLCASSLEQGRSPLHFGNGTRLTVT.

The gene calls are TRBV25-1 and TRBJ2-7; no reliable D call. This CDR3 comprises 14 residues. The germline V and J ends were trimmed by 6 bases and 4 bases, with 16 bases remaining between them. Germline V gives CDR1 MGHDK, CDR2 SYGVNS. This CDR3 reads CASSPDGSAYEQYF. The DNA for the CDR3 is TGTGCCAGCAGCCCCGACGGGTCCGCTTACGAGCAGTACTTC.

The chain couples TRBV12-3 or TRBV12-4 to TRBJ1-2, with 8 bases identical to TRBD1. The CDR3 length is 13 residues. Trimming cost V 5 bases and J 5 bases; bases outside gene matches: 4. The CDR3 coding sequence is TGTGCCAGCAGTATACAGGGGGGGTATGGCTACACCTTC. This sequence encodes CASSIQGGYGYTF.

The chain employs TRBV2 and TRBJ2-7, with D possibly matching TRBD1 (5 bases). Trimming stripped 5 bases from V and 2 bases from J, with 10 bases between. Germline assignment: CDR1 SNHLY and CDR2 FYNNEI. The CDR3 spans 13 residues. The CDR3 DNA reads TGTGCCAGCAGTTTGACAGCTCCCTACGAGCAGTACTTC. Amino acids: CASSLTAPYEQYF. Full variable domain (remainder filled in from reference TRBV2 and TRBJ2-7): EPEVTQTPSHQVTQMGQEVILRCVPISNHLYFYWYRQILGQKVEFLVSFYNNEISEKSEIFDDQFSVERPDGSNFTLKIRSTKLEDSAMYFCASSLTAPYEQYFGPGTRLTVT.

The chain combines TRBV5-8 with TRBJ2-2; the D is unclear. This CDR3 region has 14 residues. Per germline, CDR1 SGHTS and CDR2 YDEGEE. Trimming took off 1 base at V and 8 bases at J, with 12 bases between the two ends. CDR3 nucleotides: TGTGCCAGCAGCTTGAACTTGGTGAGGGGGGAGCTGTTTTTT. It translates to CASSLNLVRGELFF.

CDR3 sequence (DNA): TGTGCCAGCAGCTTAGAGGGGTCCACTGAAGCTTTCTTT. It yields the protein CASSLEGSTEAFF. V usage is TRBV7-9 and J usage is TRBJ1-1, with D possibly matching TRBD1 (5 bases). The CDR3 is 13 residues long. V was trimmed by 1 base and J by 4 bases, leaving 7 bases between them. Germline V gene data show CDR1 as SEHNR and CDR2 as FQNEAQ (reference sequence).

The chain is built from TRBV11-2 and TRBJ2-7; TRBD1 matches 7 bases. This CDR3 is built from 15 residues. CDR1 SGHAT and CDR2 FQNNGV come from the germline V gene. V gave up 4 bases and J gave up 0 bases; unmatched junction bases: 6. CDR3 loop: CASSSNRDSSYEQYF. CDR3 nucleotide sequence: TGTGCCAGCAGCTCGAACCGGGACAGCTCCTACGAGCAGTACTTC.

The chain combines TRBV28 with TRBJ1-1; 9 nucleotides line up with TRBD1. CDR1 is MDHEN, CDR2 SYDVKM, per germline. The length of the CDR3 is 14 residues. V trimming: 1 base; J trimming: 6 bases; junction bases outside the gene matches: 3. DNA of the CDR3: TGTGCCAGCAGTTTATTACAGGGGGCGTCTGAAGCTTTCTTT. Translating it yields CASSLLQGASEAFF.

This clone was detected only once. The V and J genes are TRBV12-3 or TRBV12-4 and TRBJ1-1, with TRBD1 matching over 7 bases. This CDR3 spans 13 amino acids. Trimming took 5 bases from V and 4 from J; bases not matched to a gene: 4. The chain's CDR3 is CASSPNRGTEAFF. In DNA form, the CDR3 reads TGTGCCAGCAGTCCCAACAGGGGCACTGAAGCTTTCTTT.

The chain carries TRBV28 and TRBJ1-1, with no clear D. The germline gives CDR1 MDHEN, CDR2 SYDVKM. V lost 6 bases and J 0 bases, leaving 8 bases between the germline ends. This CDR3 is built from 13 residues. CDR3 coding DNA: TGTGCCAGCAGGAAACCGGTGAACACTGAAGCTTTCTTT. It codes for CASRKPVNTEAFF.

V usage is TRBV3-1 (or the pseudogene TRBV3-2) and J usage is TRBJ2-5, with a tentative D call TRBD2 (6 bases). The V and J ends lost 1 base and 7 bases respectively, with 10 bases between them. This CDR3 contains 13 residues. Germline CDR1 reads LGHDT; CDR2 reads YNNKEL (reference sequence). The DNA for the CDR3 is TGTGCCAGCAGCCAAGGGCCGGAGGGGACCCAGTACTTC. Its protein product is CASSQGPEGTQYF.

This rearrangement joins TRBV18 to TRBJ2-1, with a possible D match to TRBD2 (5 bases). V lost 3 bases and J lost 6, with 18 bases in between. The V gene's germline CDR1 is KGHSH and CDR2 LQKENI. CDR3 length equals 16 residues. This CDR3 reads CASSPQPNGGGNEQFF. The CDR3 DNA follows: TGTGCCAGCTCACCCCAGCCGAACGGCGGAGGCAATGAGCAGTTCTTC.

The V gene is TRBV5-4, the J gene TRBJ2-1, with 11 bases lining up with TRBD2. Germline CDR1 reads SGHNT; CDR2 reads YYREEE (reference sequence). The CDR3 has 17 residues. The V gene end was trimmed by 3 bases and the J gene end by 7 bases; junction bases not matched to a gene: 12. CDR3 sequence: CASSYGGTSGSRNEQFF. In DNA form, the CDR3 reads TGTGCCAGCAGCTACGGCGGCACTAGCGGGAGTCGGAATGAGCAGTTCTTC.

The chain couples TRBV29-1 to TRBJ2-3, with 7 bases identical to TRBD2. The CDR3 has 16 residues. Unmatched junction bases numbered 9, after V lost 0 bases and J lost 3 bases. Germline values: CDR1 SQVTM, CDR2 ANQGSEA. The CDR3 DNA reads TGCAGCGTTGAAGATCCAGGGAGGGCCGAGACAGATACGCAGTATTTT. Amino acid sequence: CSVEDPGRAETDTQYF.

This chain connects TRBV4-1 to TRBJ1-5; no clear D gene. V was trimmed by 0 bases and J by 7 bases, leaving 7 bases between them. This CDR3 region has 13 residues. Germline CDR1 MGHRA, CDR2 YSYEKL. CDR3 amino acids: CASSQDRLQPQHF. In nucleotides, the CDR3 is TGCGCCAGCAGCCAAGATCGGTTACAGCCCCAGCATTTT.

This sequence joins TRBV12-3 or TRBV12-4 and TRBJ2-1; D remains unclear. V shed 6 bases and J shed 8 bases, with 8 bases lying between them. The CDR3 is 11 amino acids. The CDR3 here is CASSLFDEQFF. CDR3 bases: TGTGCCAGCAGCCTATTCGATGAGCAGTTCTTC.

The rearrangement joins TRBV3-1 (or the pseudogene TRBV3-2) to TRBJ2-1, with D perhaps TRBD2 (5 bases). From germline, CDR1 is LGHDT and CDR2 YNNKEL (reference sequence). V lost 4 bases and J 9 bases, leaving 22 bases between the germline ends. CDR3 length: 16 amino acids. Written as DNA, the CDR3 is TGTGCCAGCAGCCTCCAACGGGGAGTCACCCATAGTGAGCAGTTCTTC. Translated, it gives CASSLQRGVTHSEQFF.

The J gene is TRBJ2-3, the V gene TRBV11-2; 9 bases match TRBD2. J gave up 6 bases and V 2 bases, and 6 bases lay outside the gene matches. This CDR3 region has 15 residues. From germline, CDR1 is SGHAT and CDR2 FQNNGV. CDR3 sequence reads: CASSLQRGAVDTQYF. In DNA form, the CDR3 reads TGTGCCAGCAGCTTACAGCGGGGGGCAGTCGATACGCAGTATTTT.

The J gene is TRBJ1-6, the V gene TRBV11-2; D unresolved. Trimming cost V 5 bases and J 9 bases, with 11 bases left between them. CDR3 length: 13 amino acids. Germline V gives CDR1 SGHAT, CDR2 FQNNGV. The CDR3 region is CASSRGIISPLHF. In DNA, the CDR3 is TGTGCCAGCAGCCGGGGTATTATTTCACCCCTCCACTTT.

V is TRBV7-2 and J is TRBJ1-1, with D unresolved. CDR1 is SGHTA, CDR2 FQGNSA, per germline. This CDR3 is built from 14 residues. Trimming took off 3 bases at V and 1 base at J, with 9 bases between the two ends. The CDR3 DNA is TGTGCCAGCAGCTTTAGTACGGGGAACACTGAAGCTTTCTTT. Translated: CASSFSTGNTEAFF.

As regards this clone: This sample also contains other DNA sequences that code for the same CDR3. V usage is TRBV2 and J usage is TRBJ1-3; D unclear. Germline-derived CDR1 and CDR2 are SNHLY and FYNNEI. Trimming stripped 3 bases from V and 4 bases from J, with 10 bases between. This CDR3 region has 14 residues. CDR3 coding DNA: TGTGCCAGCAGTGAGAGGACTGTGGGAAACACCATATATTTT. Translation gives CASSERTVGNTIYF.